This T cell receptor (beta chain) was recovered during a study of shared clonotypes between healthy human individuals. Overall study results and limits: Clonotypes that were shared across a few donors made up roughly 5% of naive CD4 clonotypes. In contrast to clonotypes shared by all four donors, non-shared clonotypes had lower generation probabilities. What naive subsets generally showed was a larger estimated richness than memory subsets showed. Sampling covered blood only; tissue repertoires likely differ.

In germline, CDR1 is SNHLY, CDR2 FYNNEI. This CDR3 has 14 amino acids. Trimming removed 10 bases at V and 10 bases at J, with 22 bases between. Concerning this clone itself: The antigen is not known.

The assay was immunoSEQ multiplex PCR, and TCRdb's table has in-frame clones only and misses some. The sample gives some 2,000,000 clones, approximately 94% of which show up once; over 0.1% is in the top ten. This receptor was taken from a man younger than 35 in good health. The sample comprised naive CD4+ T cells sorted from blood. Subset of the sample: CD45RA+ positively selected. The V and J genes are TRBV2 and TRBJ1-4; maybe TRBD1 (6 bases). CDR3 loop: CATNREGTEGKLFF. DNA of the CDR3: TGTGCCACCAACAGGGAAGGAACGGAAGGAAAACTGTTTTTT.